This T cell receptor beta chain was captured in a study of human T cells and chemical hapten exposure. About the research overall: Patients had diphenylcyclopropenone applied to the scalp weekly throughout the approximately 25-week study. Study-level findings and limits: Controls had significantly fewer large CDR3 similarity clusters than were formed by expanded TCRs.

The sample's time point: patch test 1, 2 weeks after DPC sensitization. Treatment indicated: therapeutic diphenylcyclopropenone sensitization with weekly scalp DPC. This clonotype was seen a handful of times. Its target is not known. Each CDR3 protein is one row after TCRdb ran MiXCR on the RACE reads. The sample yields tens of thousands of distinct CDR3 sequences, about 10% seen once. Germline CDR1 is MNHNY and CDR2 is SVGAGI (reference sequence). V shed 8 bases, J shed 3 bases, and the junction held 10 bases outside the gene matches. The CDR3 loop spans 15 amino acids. The TCR originated in a man aged 40-49 years with alopecia areata. Some clones in this sample may be carry-over from other donors' samples. The chain is built from TRBV6-6 and TRBJ2-1; 7 positions agree with TRBD2. Sample: whole blood, taken in connection with sensitization to the hapten diphenylcyclopropenone (DPC). The CDR3 sequence is CASDWEGGGYNEQFF. CDR3 nucleotide sequence: TGTGCCAGCGATTGGGAGGGAGGTGGCTACAATGAGCAGTTCTTC.